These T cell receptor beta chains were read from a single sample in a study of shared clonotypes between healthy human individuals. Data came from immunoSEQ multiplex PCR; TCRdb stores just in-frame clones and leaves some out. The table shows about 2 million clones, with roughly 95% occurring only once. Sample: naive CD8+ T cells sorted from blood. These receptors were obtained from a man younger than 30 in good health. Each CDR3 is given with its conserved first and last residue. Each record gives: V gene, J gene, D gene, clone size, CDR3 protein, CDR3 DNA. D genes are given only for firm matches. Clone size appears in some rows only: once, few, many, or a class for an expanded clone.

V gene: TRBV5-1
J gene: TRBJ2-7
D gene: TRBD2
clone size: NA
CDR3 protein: CASSPDWLADSYEQYF
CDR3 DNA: TGCGCCAGCAGCCCAGACTGGCTAGCGGACTCCTACGAGCAGTACTTC

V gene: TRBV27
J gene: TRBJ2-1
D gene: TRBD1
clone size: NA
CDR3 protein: CASSPSTGSYNEQFF
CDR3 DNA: TGTGCCAGCAGTCCATCGACAGGGTCCTACAATGAGCAGTTCTTC

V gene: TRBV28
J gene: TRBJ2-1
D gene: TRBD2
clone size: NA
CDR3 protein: CASSLSGGAQKPKQFF
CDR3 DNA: TGTGCCAGCAGTTTGAGCGGGGGGGCGCAGAAACCAAAGCAGTTCTTC

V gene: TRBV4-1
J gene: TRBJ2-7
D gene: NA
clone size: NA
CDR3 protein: CASSQEVVGVSTYEQYF
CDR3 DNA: TGCGCCAGCAGCCAAGAAGTTGTCGGAGTCTCTACCTACGAGCAGTACTTC

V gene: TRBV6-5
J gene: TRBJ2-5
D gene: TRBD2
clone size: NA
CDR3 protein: CASRLAGGIQETQYF
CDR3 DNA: TGTGCCAGCAGACTAGCGGGAGGTATTCAAGAGACCCAGTACTTC

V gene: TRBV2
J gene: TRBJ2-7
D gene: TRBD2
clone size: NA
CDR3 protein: CASSEGSEGRAYEQYF
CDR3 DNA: TGTGCCAGCAGTGAAGGAAGCGAGGGGAGGGCCTACGAGCAGTACTTC

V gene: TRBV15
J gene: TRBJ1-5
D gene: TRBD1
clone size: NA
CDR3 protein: CATSSDRAINQPQHF
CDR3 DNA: TGTGCCACCAGCAGTGACAGGGCCATCAATCAGCCCCAGCATTTT

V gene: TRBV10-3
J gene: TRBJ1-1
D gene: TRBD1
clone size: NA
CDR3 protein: CAISPQGANTEAFF
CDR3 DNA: TGTGCCATCAGTCCACAGGGGGCCAACACTGAAGCTTTCTTT

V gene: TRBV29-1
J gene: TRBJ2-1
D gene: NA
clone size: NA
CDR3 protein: CSVEDSGGQQFF
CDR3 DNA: TGCAGCGTTGAAGACAGCGGAGGCCAGCAGTTCTTC

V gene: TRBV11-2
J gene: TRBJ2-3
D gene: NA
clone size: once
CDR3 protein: CASSLSSPGDRNTDTQYF
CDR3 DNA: TGTGCCAGCAGCTTGTCCAGCCCGGGAGATCGGAACACAGATACGCAGTATTTT

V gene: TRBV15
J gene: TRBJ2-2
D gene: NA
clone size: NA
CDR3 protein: CATSRPHRLGDTGELFF
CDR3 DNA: TGTGCCACCAGCAGACCACATCGGCTCGGGGACACCGGGGAGCTGTTTTTT

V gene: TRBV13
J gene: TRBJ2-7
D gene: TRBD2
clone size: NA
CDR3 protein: CASSPTRGAARYEQYF
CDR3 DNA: TGTGCCAGCAGCCCAACGCGGGGGGCGGCCCGGTACGAGCAGTACTTC